The clone carrying this TCR beta chain was picked up many times. The junction differs from germline at one of its ends, possibly a read error. RNA transcripts served as the template for amplifying TCR beta CDR3 regions. The HTBI primer set served for first-round RT-PCR of the TCR CDR3. TCRdb reanalysed the multiplex PCR reads using MiXCR and keeps one entry per CDR3 protein. This table has a few hundred thousand distinct CDR3 sequences, roughly 15% appearing once. These data belong to a study of T cells in Graves' hyperthyroidism and ophthalmopathy. This CDR3 has 14 residues. Germline lookup yields CDR1 SGHTA and CDR2 FQGNSA.

Sequencing was carried out using blood. The J gene is TRBJ2-7, the V gene TRBV7-2, with TRBD1 matching 11 bases. This TCR derives from a woman aged 35 to 49 with Graves' ophthalmopathy. Here the CDR3 DNA reads TGTGCCAGCAGCTCTCGGACAGGGGGCTACGAGCGGTACTTC. As protein: CASSSRTGGYERYF.